The 2 T cell receptor beta chains in this list originate from one sample, sequenced in a study of Ad26.COV2.S vaccination and SARS-CoV-2 variants. Method: immunoSEQ multiplex PCR; TCRdb's copy keeps in-frame clones and lacks some. The data contain about 350,000 clones, around 89% of them seen just once; the ten biggest clones take up approximately 5.9%. The treatment: 19 received Ad26.COV2.S at low or high dose, single or two shots; several received placebo; per-sample allocation not given. Sampling was done on day 63 after the first vaccine or placebo injection. The material was peripheral blood, obtained in a trial of Ad26.COV2.S vaccine versus placebo. The receptors here all came from a person aged 18-65 years who received the Ad26.COV2.S COVID-19 vaccine or a placebo.

The rearrangement joins TRBV6-5 to TRBJ2-7, with D maybe TRBD2 (6 bases). Per the germline V gene, CDR1 is MNHEY and CDR2 is SVGAGI. V dropped 8 bases and J dropped 3 bases, with 20 bases sitting between them. The CDR3 loop spans 15 amino acids. DNA for the CDR3: TGTGCCAGCCAAAACCGGGGGACCCCCCTCTACGAGCAGTACTTC. This sequence encodes CASQNRGTPLYEQYF.

In this sample, this clone turned up a few times. The rearrangement joins TRBV15 to TRBJ1-5; D gene uncertain. The V and J ends lost 3 bases and 7 bases respectively, with 13 bases between them. This CDR3 has 14 residues. Germline V gives CDR1 LNHNV, CDR2 YYDKDF (reference sequence). CDR3 residues: CATSSPSSPQPQHF. The CDR3 DNA follows: TGTGCCACCAGCAGCCCTAGTAGTCCACAGCCCCAGCATTTT.